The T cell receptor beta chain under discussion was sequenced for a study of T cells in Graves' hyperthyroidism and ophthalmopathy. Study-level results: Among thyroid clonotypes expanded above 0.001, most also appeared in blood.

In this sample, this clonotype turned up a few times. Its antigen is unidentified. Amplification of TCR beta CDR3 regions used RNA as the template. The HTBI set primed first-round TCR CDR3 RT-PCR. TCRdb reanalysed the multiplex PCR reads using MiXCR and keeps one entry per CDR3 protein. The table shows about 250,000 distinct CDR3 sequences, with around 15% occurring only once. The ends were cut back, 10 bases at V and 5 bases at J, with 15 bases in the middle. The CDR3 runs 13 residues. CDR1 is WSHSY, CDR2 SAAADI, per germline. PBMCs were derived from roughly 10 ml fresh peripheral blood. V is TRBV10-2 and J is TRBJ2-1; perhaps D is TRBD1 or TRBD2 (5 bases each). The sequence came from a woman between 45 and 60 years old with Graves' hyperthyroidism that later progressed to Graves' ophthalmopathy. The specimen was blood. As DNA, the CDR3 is TGCGCCACAAACGGGGACGGAGACAATGAGCAGTTCTTC. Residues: CATNGDGDNEQFF.